This is a list of T cell receptor beta chains from one sample in a study of CD4+ T cells in melanoma. Generated by immunoSEQ multiplex PCR, the TCRdb table keeps only in-frame clones and is missing some. The repertoire holds about 3,800 clones, with around 62% as singletons. The sequenced sample was cells from a culture (not recorded whether cultured in vitro). The source is a human donor with melanoma. The CDR3 runs from the conserved cysteine through the conserved F or W. D genes are given only for firm matches. Some rows mark clone size as missing; the rest say once, few, many or name a class of expanded clone.

j_gene: TRBJ2-7; abundance: -; v_gene: TRBV21-1; d_gene: -; CDR3nt: TGTGCCAGCAGCAAATGGGGAGGGTTAGCCTACGAGCAGTACTTC; CDR3aa: CASSKWGGLAYEQYF
j_gene: TRBJ2-2; abundance: -; v_gene: TRBV14; d_gene: -; CDR3nt: TGTGCCAGCAGTCAACAAACGAGACGGGGAGGCAGGGAGCTGTTTTTT; CDR3aa: CASSQQTRRGGRELFF
j_gene: TRBJ1-1; abundance: medium-sized; v_gene: TRBV7-9; d_gene: -; CDR3nt: TGTGCCAGCAGAGGTTTGGGGATGGGTGGTGAAGCTTTCTTT; CDR3aa: CASRGLGMGGEAFF
j_gene: TRBJ2-7; abundance: -; v_gene: TRBV7-9; d_gene: TRBD1; CDR3nt: TGCGCCAGCAGCGGGACAGGGGAGAGAGAGCAGTACTTC; CDR3aa: CASSGTGEREQYF
j_gene: TRBJ1-3; abundance: -; v_gene: TRBV28; d_gene: TRBD1; CDR3nt: TGTGCCAGCAGTTCTGTATTGATCCTCGACAGGGGGCCTGGAAACACCATATATTTT; CDR3aa: CASSSVLILDRGPGNTIYF
j_gene: TRBJ2-1; abundance: once; v_gene: TRBV19; d_gene: -; CDR3nt: TGTGCCAGTAGTATAGCCCCTTCTAACTATGAGCAGTTCTTC; CDR3aa: CASSIAPSNYEQFF
j_gene: TRBJ2-1; abundance: -; v_gene: TRBV28; d_gene: TRBD2; CDR3nt: TGTGCCAGCAGTTCACTAGCGGGGGACACCTACAATGAGCAGTTCTTC; CDR3aa: CASSSLAGDTYNEQFF
j_gene: TRBJ2-7; abundance: -; v_gene: TRBV7-6; d_gene: TRBD1; CDR3nt: TGTGCCAGCAGCTCCTCCACCACCAGACCCGGGACAGGGGGCTACGAGCAGTACTTC; CDR3aa: CASSSSTTRPGTGGYEQYF
j_gene: TRBJ2-7; abundance: few; v_gene: TRBV5-5; d_gene: -; CDR3nt: TGTGCCAGCAGCTTACCTGGGAACGAGCAGTACTTC; CDR3aa: CASSLPGNEQYF
j_gene: TRBJ2-5; abundance: -; v_gene: TRBV7-9; d_gene: -; CDR3nt: TGTGCCAGCAGCTTAGGATTGGCCGGGGAGACCCAGTACTTC; CDR3aa: CASSLGLAGETQYF
j_gene: TRBJ2-3; abundance: medium-sized; v_gene: TRBV25-1; d_gene: -; CDR3nt: TGTGCCAGCAGTGAATTGGGGGACACAGATACGCAGTATTTT; CDR3aa: CASSELGDTDTQYF
j_gene: TRBJ1-5; abundance: -; v_gene: TRBV9; d_gene: TRBD1; CDR3nt: TGTGCCAGCAGCGTAAGACAGGGCCCTCAGCCCCAGCATTTT; CDR3aa: CASSVRQGPQPQHF
j_gene: TRBJ2-1; abundance: -; v_gene: TRBV27; d_gene: -; CDR3nt: TGTGCCAGCAGTTTAGGGGACTTCCAATTATACAATGAGCAGTTCTTC; CDR3aa: CASSLGDFQLYNEQFF
j_gene: TRBJ2-1; abundance: -; v_gene: TRBV27; d_gene: -; CDR3nt: TGTGCCAGCAGGGTTTACAATGAGCAGTTCTTC; CDR3aa: CASRVYNEQFF
j_gene: TRBJ2-1; abundance: -; v_gene: TRBV28; d_gene: TRBD1; CDR3nt: TGTGCCAGCACCAGACAGGGGGCTGGTTCCTACAATGAGCAGTTCTTC; CDR3aa: CASTRQGAGSYNEQFF
j_gene: TRBJ2-5; abundance: -; v_gene: TRBV9; d_gene: -; CDR3nt: TGTGCCAGCAGCGAGGCAGCAGGTGAAGAGACCCAGTACTTC; CDR3aa: CASSEAAGEETQYF
j_gene: TRBJ1-5; abundance: -; v_gene: TRBV27; d_gene: TRBD1; CDR3nt: TGTGCCAGCAAGGACAGGGGACAGCCCCAGCATTTT; CDR3aa: CASKDRGQPQHF
j_gene: TRBJ2-7; abundance: few; v_gene: TRBV7-9; d_gene: -; CDR3nt: TGTGCCAGCAGCTTATCCTACGAGCAGTACTTC; CDR3aa: CASSLSYEQYF
j_gene: TRBJ2-7; abundance: large; v_gene: TRBV6-1; d_gene: -; CDR3nt: TGTGCCAGCGTAACGGGTTCCTACGAGCAGTACTTC; CDR3aa: CASVTGSYEQYF
j_gene: TRBJ1-5; abundance: few; v_gene: TRBV6-5; d_gene: -; CDR3nt: TGTGCCAGCAGTGATCGCAGGGACAATCAGCCCCAGCATTTT; CDR3aa: CASSDRRDNQPQHF